The 8 T cell receptor beta chains below come from one sample, sequenced in a study of blood T cell repertoires in COVID-19. Libraries were prepared by immunoSEQ multiplex PCR; TCRdb keeps only in-frame clonotypes and omits some of them. The profile shows fewer than 90,000 clones, around 74% of them singletons. The sample was peripheral blood. Receptors originate from a man aged 55-75 years with COVID-19, enrolled during active disease.

This clone is a singleton in its sample. The V gene is TRBV3-1 (or the pseudogene TRBV3-2), the J gene TRBJ2-1, with 8 positions matching TRBD2. Trimming cost V 2 bases and J 10 bases; bases outside gene matches: 4. Germline V gives CDR1 LGHDT, CDR2 YNNKEL (reference sequence). This CDR3 is built from 13 residues. CDR3 bases: TGTGCCAGCAGCCAATCCCGGGGGGGGGAGCAGTTCTTC. This translates into CASSQSRGGEQFF.

V and J are TRBV24-1 and TRBJ1-3, with D maybe TRBD1 (6 bases). The CDR3 has 14 residues. Germline V CDR1 and CDR2: KGHDR, SFDVKD. V gave up 9 bases and J gave up 0 bases, with 11 bases separating them. The CDR3 reads CATSGGPSGNTIYF. CDR3 in DNA: TGTGCCACCTCCGGGGGGCCCTCTGGAAACACCATATATTTT.

This chain joins TRBV11-3 and TRBJ2-1; 7 bases line up with TRBD1. Unmatched junction bases numbered 3, after V lost 1 base and J lost 3 bases. Germline assignment: CDR1 SGHNT and CDR2 YENEEA. This CDR3 is built from 15 residues. The CDR3 reads CASSLGRDSYNEQFF. For the CDR3, the DNA is TGTGCCAGCAGCTTAGGCCGGGACAGCTACAATGAGCAGTTCTTC.

The chain couples TRBV19 to TRBJ2-1; 8 bases line up with TRBD1. Trimming took 5 bases from V and 12 from J; bases not matched to a gene: 6. CDR1 is LNHDA, CDR2 SQIVND, per germline (reference sequence). This CDR3 spans 12 amino acids. CDR3 coding DNA: TGTGCCAGTAGTCCGCAAGGGACAGGGCAGTTCTTC. It codes for CASSPQGTGQFF.

The J gene is TRBJ1-5, the V gene TRBV6-5, with 8 positions matching TRBD1. The V segment lost 10 bases and the J segment 6 bases; nucleotides outside the gene matches: 8. The germline V gene encodes CDR1 MNHEY and CDR2 SVGAGI. The CDR3 runs to 13 residues. CDR3 nucleotide sequence: TGTGCCATTGGACAGGGATACAGTCAGCCCCAGCATTTT. As protein: CAIGQGYSQPQHF.

In its sample, this clone was seen once. This chain joins TRBV11-3 and TRBJ2-4, with unresolved D. Deletions cut 2 bases from V and 0 bases from J, with 11 bases between. This CDR3 is built from 16 residues. Germline V gene data show CDR1 as SGHNT and CDR2 as YENEEA. This CDR3 reads CASSLSPTIAKNIQYF. Written as DNA, the CDR3 is TGTGCCAGCAGCTTATCCCCCACAATAGCCAAAAACATTCAGTACTTC.

The chain couples TRBV6-1 to TRBJ2-3, with TRBD2 identical over 9 bases. Germline V lookup: CDR1 MNHNS, CDR2 SASEGT. V lost 3 bases to trimming and J lost 4 bases; unmatched junction nucleotides: 5. The CDR3 spans 15 residues. The CDR3 spells CASSDALAGADTQYF. DNA for the CDR3: TGTGCCAGCAGTGATGCACTAGCGGGTGCAGATACGCAGTATTTT.

The chain uses TRBV10-3 and TRBJ2-5; TRBD2 matches at 9 bases. CDR1 is ENHRY, CDR2 SYGVKD, per germline. The CDR3 is 15 amino acids. J was trimmed by 1 base and V by 5 bases; bases with no gene match: 5. CDR3 region: CAISSSGDLQETQYF. CDR3 nucleotides: TGTGCCATCAGTTCTAGCGGGGATCTCCAAGAGACCCAGTACTTC.